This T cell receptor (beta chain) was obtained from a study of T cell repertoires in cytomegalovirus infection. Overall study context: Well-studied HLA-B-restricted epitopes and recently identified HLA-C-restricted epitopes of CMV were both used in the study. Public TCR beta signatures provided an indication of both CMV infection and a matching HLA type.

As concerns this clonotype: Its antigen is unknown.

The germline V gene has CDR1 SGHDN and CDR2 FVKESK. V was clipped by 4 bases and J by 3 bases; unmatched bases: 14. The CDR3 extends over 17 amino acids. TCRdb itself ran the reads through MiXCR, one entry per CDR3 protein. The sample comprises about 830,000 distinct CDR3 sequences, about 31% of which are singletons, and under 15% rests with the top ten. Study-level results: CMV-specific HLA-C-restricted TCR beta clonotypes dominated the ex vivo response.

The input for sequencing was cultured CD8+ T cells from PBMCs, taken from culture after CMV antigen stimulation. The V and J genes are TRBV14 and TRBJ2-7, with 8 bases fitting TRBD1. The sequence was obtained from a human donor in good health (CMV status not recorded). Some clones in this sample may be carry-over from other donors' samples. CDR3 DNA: TGTGCCAGCAGCCCTGGACAGGGACCTTTCGATGTCTACGAGCAGTACTTC. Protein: CASSPGQGPFDVYEQYF.